This TCR beta chain was observed in a study of early T cells in non-severe SARS-CoV-2 infection. Overall study: Unpaired chains resulted from sequencing bulk RNA of unsorted whole blood.

Unique molecular identifiers were added to individual cDNA molecules. TCRdb processed the 5' RACE reads anew with MiXCR; each CDR3 protein has one entry. The top ten hold around 3.5% of the sample, which has some 80,000 distinct CDR3 sequences, approximately 12% seen once. There are a few counts of this clonotype. Looked up from germline, CDR1 is SGHTA and CDR2 is FQGTGA. V was pared by 2 bases and J by 4 bases, with 7 bases between. This CDR3 is 13 amino acids long. The chain is built from TRBV7-3 and TRBJ2-3, with unresolved D. This receptor was obtained from an adult who was a healthcare worker with PCR-confirmed SARS-CoV-2 infection or an uninfected control (not recorded which). Sequenced material: whole blood. This CDR3 is CASSLGISDTQYF. The DNA for the CDR3 is TGTGCCAGCAGCTTAGGCATCTCAGATACGCAGTATTTT.